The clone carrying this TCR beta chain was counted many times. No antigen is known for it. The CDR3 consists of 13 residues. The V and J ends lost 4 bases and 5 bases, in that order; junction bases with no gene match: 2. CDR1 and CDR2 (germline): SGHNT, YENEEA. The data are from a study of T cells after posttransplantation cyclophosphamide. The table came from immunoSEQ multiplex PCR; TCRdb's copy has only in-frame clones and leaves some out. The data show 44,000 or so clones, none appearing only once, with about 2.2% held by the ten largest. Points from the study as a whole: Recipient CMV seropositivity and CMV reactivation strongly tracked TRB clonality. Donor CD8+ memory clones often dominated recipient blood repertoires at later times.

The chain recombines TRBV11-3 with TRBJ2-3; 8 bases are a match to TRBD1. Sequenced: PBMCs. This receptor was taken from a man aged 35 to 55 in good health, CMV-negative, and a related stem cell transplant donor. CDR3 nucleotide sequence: TGTGCCAGCAGCTACACAGGGGGAGATACGCAGTATTTT. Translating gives CASSYTGGDTQYF.